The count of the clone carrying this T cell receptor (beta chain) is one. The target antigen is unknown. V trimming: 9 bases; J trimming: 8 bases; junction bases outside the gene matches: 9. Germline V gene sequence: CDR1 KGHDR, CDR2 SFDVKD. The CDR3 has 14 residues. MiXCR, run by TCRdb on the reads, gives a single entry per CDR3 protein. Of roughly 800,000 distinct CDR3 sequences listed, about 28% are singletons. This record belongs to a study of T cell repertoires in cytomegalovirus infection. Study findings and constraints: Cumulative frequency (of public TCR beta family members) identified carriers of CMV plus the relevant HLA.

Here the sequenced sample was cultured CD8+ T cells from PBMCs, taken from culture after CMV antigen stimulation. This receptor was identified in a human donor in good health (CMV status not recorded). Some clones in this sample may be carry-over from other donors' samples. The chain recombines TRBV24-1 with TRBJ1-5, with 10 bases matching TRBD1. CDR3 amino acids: CATDQGTGEKPQHF. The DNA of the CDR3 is TGTGCCACCGATCAGGGGACAGGGGAGAAGCCCCAGCATTTT.